These 8 T cell receptor beta chains came from one sample sequenced in a study of OX40 agonist ivuxolimab in advanced cancers. Profiling relied on immunoSEQ multiplex PCR, and the TCRdb table lists in-frame clones only, not all of them. The sample holds roughly 89,000 clones; around 84% are singletons and the top ten take approximately 1.7%. Sequences were derived from CD4+ or CD8+ T cells sorted from blood, sampled in a trial of the OX40 agonist ivuxolimab. These receptor sequences come from an adult with an advanced solid tumor such as melanoma, head and neck, liver or kidney cancer.

J is TRBJ1-2 and V is TRBV9, with TRBD1 matching 7 bases. Germline V gene lookup returns CDR1 SGDLS and CDR2 YYNGEE. J gave up 7 bases and V 3 bases, and 9 bases lay outside the gene matches. CDR3 length: 14 residues. This CDR3 is CASSAYTGEGGYTF. For the CDR3, the DNA is TGTGCCAGCAGCGCATATACAGGGGAGGGTGGCTACACCTTC.

The chain links TRBV30 to TRBJ1-2, with 8 bases aligning to TRBD1. In germline, CDR1 is GTSNPN, CDR2 SVGIG (reference sequence). Trimming at V came to 2 bases and at J to 8 bases, leaving 13 bases not matched to a gene. This CDR3 spans 15 amino acids. This CDR3 is CAWSLDLQGAGGYTF. The CDR3 nucleotides read TGTGCCTGGAGTCTCGACCTTCAGGGGGCTGGCGGCTACACCTTC.

The chain links TRBV5-1 to TRBJ2-2; no firm D call. The CDR3 contains 13 residues. Trimming left V 4 bases short and J 4 bases short, with 8 bases between. Germline V lookup: CDR1 SGHRS, CDR2 YFSETQ. This CDR3 is CASSNIVTGELFF. Here the CDR3 DNA reads TGCGCCAGCAGCAACATAGTCACCGGGGAGCTGTTTTTT.

The V gene is TRBV20-1, the J gene TRBJ2-1; TRBD2 is a possible D gene (6 bases). Trimming left V 3 bases short and J 10 bases short, with 7 bases between. Per germline, CDR1 DFQATT and CDR2 SNEGSKA (reference sequence). This CDR3 contains 10 residues. The CDR3 protein is CSARAGEQFF. In nucleotides, the CDR3 is TGCAGTGCTAGGGCGGGGGAGCAGTTCTTC.

This clone was counted a few times. V is TRBV9 and J is TRBJ2-1; 11 bases fit TRBD2. The CDR3 contains 20 residues. With V trimmed by 6 bases and J by 0 bases, 17 bases remained unmatched. Germline loops: CDR1 SGDLS, CDR2 YYNGEE. CDR3 protein: CASTPGSIAGGISSYNEQFF. The CDR3 bases are TGTGCCAGCACCCCAGGCTCGATAGCGGGGGGGATCAGCTCCTACAATGAGCAGTTCTTC.

The rearrangement uses TRBV5-1 and TRBJ1-1; D is unclear. The V and J ends lost 0 bases and 0 bases respectively, with 6 bases between them. CDR3 length equals 14 residues. CDR1 and CDR2 from the germline V gene are SGHRS and YFSETQ. CDR3 sequence: CASSLVTMNTEAFF. The CDR3 DNA sequence: TGCGCCAGCAGCTTGGTGACAATGAACACTGAAGCTTTCTTT.

The V call is TRBV5-5, the J call TRBJ1-3; D ambiguous. The CDR3 length is 14 residues. Looked up from germline, CDR1 is SGHKS and CDR2 is YYEKEE (reference sequence). The germline V and J ends were trimmed by 4 bases and 0 bases, with 8 bases remaining between them. The CDR3 DNA sequence: TGTGCCAGCAGCCGACGGGGCTCTGGAAACACCATATATTTT. The encoded protein is CASSRRGSGNTIYF. The full variable domain, with the rest looked up from reference TRBV5-5 and TRBJ1-3, is DAGVTQSPTHLIKTRGQQVTLRCSPISGHKSVSWYQQVLGQGPQFIFQYYEKEERGRGNFPDRFSARQFPNYSSELNVNALLLGDSALYLCASSRRGSGNTIYFGEGSWLTVV.

The count of this clone is one. This chain links TRBV19 with TRBJ2-7, with 9 positions matching TRBD2. Trimming at V came to 3 bases and at J to 7 bases, leaving 13 bases not matched to a gene. This CDR3 comprises 16 residues. Germline lookup yields CDR1 LNHDA and CDR2 SQIVND (reference sequence). DNA of the CDR3: TGTGCCAGTAGTATCACCCAGACTAGCGGACCGGGAGAGCAGTACTTC. This codes for CASSITQTSGPGEQYF.